This T cell receptor (beta chain) appears in the sequencing data of a study of shared clonotypes between healthy human individuals. Study as a whole: Each donor's CD4 naive and CD4 memory cells filled three plates apiece, CD8 naive two, and CD8 memory one.

Sequenced by immunoSEQ multiplex PCR; TCRdb stores in-frame clones only, minus some. The table has millions of clones, about 93% seen once. Naive CD8 cells, CD45RO-negative and positively selected for CCR7, excluded terminally differentiated effector memory CD45RA+ cells. Trimming removed 2 bases at V and 4 bases at J, with 6 bases between. The CDR3 has 14 residues. Germline lookup yields CDR1 ENHRY and CDR2 SYGVKD. The clonotype was recovered from a man younger than 30 in good health. Some clones in this sample may be carry-over from other donors' samples. This chain connects TRBV10-3 to TRBJ2-6, with D unresolved. Sample: naive CD8+ T cells from PBMCs. CDR3 sequence (DNA): TGTGCCATCAGTGAGCCAGAGGGGGCCAACGTCCTGACTTTC. The encoded protein is CAISEPEGANVLTF.